Listed below are T cell receptor beta chains from one sample, sequenced in a study of cytomegalovirus exposure and HLA in healthy donors. Profiling relied on immunoSEQ multiplex PCR, and the TCRdb table lists in-frame clones only, not all of them. The repertoire includes around 140,000 clones, roughly three fifths of them detected once, and under 2.5% sits in the top ten. Material for sequencing was PBMCs. The receptors shown here come from a woman aged 40-49 years in good health and CMV-seronegative. CDR3s include the opening cysteine and the closing phenylalanine or tryptophan. The D gene is left open where the match is weak. Size values are once, few and many counts, or a class for expanded clones, and some rows have none.

v_call: TRBV6-5; cdr3_length: 14; clone_size: NA; d_call: NA; j_call: TRBJ1-6; cdr3_nt: TGTGCCAGCAGTTATCGAGATTTTTCCTCACCCCTCCACTTT; cdr3_aa: CASSYRDFSSPLHF
v_call: TRBV19; cdr3_length: 14; clone_size: NA; d_call: NA; j_call: TRBJ1-4; cdr3_nt: TGTGCCAGTAGTGAAGGGAGTCCTAGTGAAAAACTGTTTTTT; cdr3_aa: CASSEGSPSEKLFF
v_call: TRBV7-9; cdr3_length: 15; clone_size: NA; d_call: TRBD1; j_call: TRBJ1-4; cdr3_nt: TGTGCCAGCAGCCGATCTGGACAGGGGACCGACAAACTGTTTTTT; cdr3_aa: CASSRSGQGTDKLFF
v_call: TRBV13; cdr3_length: 14; clone_size: NA; d_call: TRBD2; j_call: TRBJ2-3; cdr3_nt: TGTGCCAGCAACCAGGGAGGGATCACAGATACGCAGTATTTT; cdr3_aa: CASNQGGITDTQYF
v_call: TRBV7-9; cdr3_length: 14; clone_size: NA; d_call: NA; j_call: TRBJ1-1; cdr3_nt: TGTGCCAGCAGCTTACGGGGAGGCGGCACTGAAGCTTTCTTT; cdr3_aa: CASSLRGGGTEAFF
v_call: TRBV29-1; cdr3_length: 14; clone_size: NA; d_call: NA; j_call: TRBJ1-2; cdr3_nt: TGCAGCGTTAGCTCACAGGGATCTAACTATGGCTACACCTTC; cdr3_aa: CSVSSQGSNYGYTF
v_call: TRBV7-2; cdr3_length: 17; clone_size: NA; d_call: NA; j_call: TRBJ1-6; cdr3_nt: TGTGCCAGCAGCTTAGCGACCGCCCCAGGGTCAGGGTCACCCCTCCACTTT; cdr3_aa: CASSLATAPGSGSPLHF
v_call: TRBV2; cdr3_length: 15; clone_size: NA; d_call: TRBD2; j_call: TRBJ2-3; cdr3_nt: TGTGCCAGCAGCGCCCAGCGGGGGAGCTCAGATACGCAGTATTTT; cdr3_aa: CASSAQRGSSDTQYF
v_call: TRBV19; cdr3_length: 14; clone_size: NA; d_call: TRBD1; j_call: TRBJ2-3; cdr3_nt: TGTGCCAGTACCCTGACAGGGGGCCCAGATACGCAGTATTTT; cdr3_aa: CASTLTGGPDTQYF
v_call: TRBV18; cdr3_length: 17; clone_size: few; d_call: TRBD1; j_call: TRBJ1-6; cdr3_nt: TGTGCCAGCTCACCGGGACAGGGGATATATGATAATTCACCCCTCCACTTT; cdr3_aa: CASSPGQGIYDNSPLHF
v_call: TRBV29-1; cdr3_length: 12; clone_size: NA; d_call: NA; j_call: TRBJ1-1; cdr3_nt: TGCAGCATCATGCAGGGGAAATCTGTGGCTTTCTTT; cdr3_aa: CSIMQGKSVAFF
v_call: TRBV27; cdr3_length: 12; clone_size: many; d_call: NA; j_call: TRBJ2-7; cdr3_nt: TGTGCCAGCAGTTTCAGATCGGGGAGGCAGTACTTC; cdr3_aa: CASSFRSGRQYF
v_call: TRBV11-2; cdr3_length: 13; clone_size: NA; d_call: NA; j_call: TRBJ2-5; cdr3_nt: TGTGCCAGCAGCCTCGAACCGGGGGAGTCCCAGTACTTC; cdr3_aa: CASSLEPGESQYF
v_call: TRBV4-3; cdr3_length: 13; clone_size: NA; d_call: TRBD1; j_call: TRBJ1-2; cdr3_nt: TGCGCCAGCAGCCGAGGACAGGACTATGGCTACACCTTC; cdr3_aa: CASSRGQDYGYTF
v_call: TRBV7-9; cdr3_length: 16; clone_size: NA; d_call: NA; j_call: TRBJ1-4; cdr3_nt: TGTGCCAGCAGCTTAGTGCGGTGGGCAACTAATGAAAAACTGTTTTTT; cdr3_aa: CASSLVRWATNEKLFF
v_call: TRBV5-1; cdr3_length: 15; clone_size: NA; d_call: NA; j_call: TRBJ2-5; cdr3_nt: TGCGCCAGCAGCTTGGGGCCAGGGGCATGGGAGACCCAGTACTTC; cdr3_aa: CASSLGPGAWETQYF
v_call: TRBV28; cdr3_length: 11; clone_size: NA; d_call: NA; j_call: TRBJ1-2; cdr3_nt: TGTGCCAGCAGTACCTTGAGCGGCTACACCTTC; cdr3_aa: CASSTLSGYTF
v_call: TRBV9; cdr3_length: 15; clone_size: NA; d_call: NA; j_call: TRBJ2-1; cdr3_nt: TGTGCCAGCAGCGTAGACCAGACAAACTACAATGAGCAGTTCTTC; cdr3_aa: CASSVDQTNYNEQFF
v_call: TRBV30; cdr3_length: 12; clone_size: few; d_call: NA; j_call: TRBJ2-5; cdr3_nt: TGTGCCTGGAGCCAGGGGGGAGAGACCCAGTACTTC; cdr3_aa: CAWSQGGETQYF
v_call: TRBV9; cdr3_length: 15; clone_size: NA; d_call: NA; j_call: TRBJ1-2; cdr3_nt: TGTGCCAGCAGCGTAGGAGTGGAGGTCTATGCGGGCTACACCTTC; cdr3_aa: CASSVGVEVYAGYTF
v_call: TRBV5-1; cdr3_length: 14; clone_size: NA; d_call: NA; j_call: TRBJ1-1; cdr3_nt: TGCGCCAGCAGCTTGCAGAGAGGAGACACTGAAGCTTTCTTT; cdr3_aa: CASSLQRGDTEAFF
v_call: TRBV19; cdr3_length: 14; clone_size: NA; d_call: TRBD1; j_call: TRBJ1-1; cdr3_nt: TGTGCCAGTAGTATCGGACAGGGGTCCGCTGAAGCTTTCTTT; cdr3_aa: CASSIGQGSAEAFF
v_call: TRBV20-1; cdr3_length: 10; clone_size: NA; d_call: NA; j_call: TRBJ2-1; cdr3_nt: TGCAGTGCTCAGTACAATGAGCAGTTCTTC; cdr3_aa: CSAQYNEQFF
v_call: TRBV27; cdr3_length: 16; clone_size: NA; d_call: NA; j_call: TRBJ1-3; cdr3_nt: TGTGCCAGCAGTCCTCTAAACAGCCACTCTGGAAACACCATATATTTT; cdr3_aa: CASSPLNSHSGNTIYF
v_call: TRBV6-6; cdr3_length: 12; clone_size: few; d_call: NA; j_call: TRBJ1-2; cdr3_nt: TGTGCCAGCAGTGGACAGAACTATGGCTACACCTTC; cdr3_aa: CASSGQNYGYTF
v_call: TRBV12-5; cdr3_length: 14; clone_size: once; d_call: NA; j_call: TRBJ2-2; cdr3_nt: TGTGCTAGTGGTTCCTCCGGGGGATCCGGGGAGCTGTTTTTT; cdr3_aa: CASGSSGGSGELFF
v_call: TRBV27; cdr3_length: 14; clone_size: NA; d_call: NA; j_call: TRBJ1-6; cdr3_nt: TGTGCCAGCAGTTTCGGTACAGGAAATTCACCCCTCCACTTT; cdr3_aa: CASSFGTGNSPLHF
v_call: TRBV28; cdr3_length: 15; clone_size: NA; d_call: TRBD2; j_call: TRBJ2-1; cdr3_nt: TGTGCCAGCAGTTTACAAGCGGGGGGGCCGGTTGAGCAGTTCTTC; cdr3_aa: CASSLQAGGPVEQFF
v_call: TRBV5-1; cdr3_length: 14; clone_size: NA; d_call: NA; j_call: TRBJ2-2; cdr3_nt: TGCGCCAGCAGCTTGGATGAGGGAACCGGGGAGCTGTTTTTT; cdr3_aa: CASSLDEGTGELFF
v_call: TRBV4-1; cdr3_length: 15; clone_size: NA; d_call: NA; j_call: TRBJ1-1; cdr3_nt: TGCGCCAGCAGCCAAGACGACAGGATGAACACTGAAGCTTTCTTT; cdr3_aa: CASSQDDRMNTEAFF
v_call: TRBV5-1; cdr3_length: 16; clone_size: once; d_call: NA; j_call: TRBJ2-7; cdr3_nt: TGCGCCAGCAGCTCGCTGGGGGGGGGCAGAACCTACGAGCAGTACTTC; cdr3_aa: CASSSLGGGRTYEQYF
v_call: TRBV4-2; cdr3_length: 14; clone_size: NA; d_call: TRBD1; j_call: TRBJ1-2; cdr3_nt: TGTGCCAGCAGCCGGACAGGGGATGATTATGGCTACACCTTC; cdr3_aa: CASSRTGDDYGYTF
v_call: TRBV6-6; cdr3_length: 13; clone_size: NA; d_call: NA; j_call: TRBJ2-3; cdr3_nt: TGTGCCAGCAGCCAGGGAGGAGCAGATACGCAGTATTTT; cdr3_aa: CASSQGGADTQYF
v_call: TRBV7-2; cdr3_length: 13; clone_size: NA; d_call: NA; j_call: TRBJ1-4; cdr3_nt: TGTGCCAGCAGCTTCTGGGAGAATGAAAAACTGTTTTTT; cdr3_aa: CASSFWENEKLFF
v_call: TRBV7-8; cdr3_length: 14; clone_size: NA; d_call: NA; j_call: TRBJ1-1; cdr3_nt: TGTGCCAGCAGCTTAAATCCAGGGAAGACTGAAGCTTTCTTT; cdr3_aa: CASSLNPGKTEAFF
v_call: TRBV19; cdr3_length: 15; clone_size: once; d_call: NA; j_call: TRBJ2-1; cdr3_nt: TGTGCCAGTAGTATTTTCGGGACAAACTACAATGAGCAGTTCTTC; cdr3_aa: CASSIFGTNYNEQFF
v_call: TRBV9; cdr3_length: 14; clone_size: NA; d_call: NA; j_call: TRBJ1-4; cdr3_nt: TGTGCCAGCGCCTACGGGGTGGGTAATGAAAAACTGTTTTTT; cdr3_aa: CASAYGVGNEKLFF
v_call: TRBV5-1; cdr3_length: 13; clone_size: NA; d_call: NA; j_call: TRBJ1-1; cdr3_nt: TGCGCCAGCAGCTTGTCCCTGGCCAGAGAAGCTTTCTTT; cdr3_aa: CASSLSLAREAFF
v_call: TRBV7-9; cdr3_length: 15; clone_size: once; d_call: NA; j_call: TRBJ2-2; cdr3_nt: TGTGCCAGCAGCTGGAGCCAATCGAACACCGGGGAGCTGTTTTTT; cdr3_aa: CASSWSQSNTGELFF
v_call: TRBV2; cdr3_length: 15; clone_size: NA; d_call: NA; j_call: TRBJ2-3; cdr3_nt: TGTGCCAGCAGGCGAATTGCCGGGGGCACAGATACGCAGTATTTT; cdr3_aa: CASRRIAGGTDTQYF
v_call: TRBV10-3; cdr3_length: 20; clone_size: NA; d_call: NA; j_call: TRBJ1-1; cdr3_nt: TGTGCCATCAGTCTTTTGGGTGGCCCAGGCTCCTCCACCCTGCGCGCTGAAGCTTTCTTT; cdr3_aa: CAISLLGGPGSSTLRAEAFF
v_call: TRBV5-1; cdr3_length: 17; clone_size: NA; d_call: NA; j_call: TRBJ2-2; cdr3_nt: TGCGCCAGCAGCCCTCCGCCCGGGGGGCAGAACACCGGGGAGCTGTTTTTT; cdr3_aa: CASSPPPGGQNTGELFF
v_call: TRBV13; cdr3_length: 16; clone_size: NA; d_call: NA; j_call: TRBJ1-1; cdr3_nt: TGTGCCAGCAGTTACGACAGTGGGGGCTTGTGGACTGAAGCTTTCTTT; cdr3_aa: CASSYDSGGLWTEAFF
v_call: TRBV7-9; cdr3_length: 15; clone_size: NA; d_call: TRBD1; j_call: TRBJ1-1; cdr3_nt: TGTGCCAGCAGCTTAATTGCGGACAGGGTATCTGAAGCTTTCTTT; cdr3_aa: CASSLIADRVSEAFF
v_call: TRBV28; cdr3_length: 16; clone_size: NA; d_call: TRBD1; j_call: TRBJ2-2; cdr3_nt: TGTGCCAGCAGCATGGGACAGGGGGCGGGAGTCCGGGAGCTGTTTTTT; cdr3_aa: CASSMGQGAGVRELFF
v_call: TRBV6-5; cdr3_length: 14; clone_size: NA; d_call: TRBD1; j_call: TRBJ1-4; cdr3_nt: TGTGCCAGCAGCCGACAGGGCTCAAATGAAAAACTGTTTTTT; cdr3_aa: CASSRQGSNEKLFF
v_call: TRBV4-3; cdr3_length: 18; clone_size: NA; d_call: TRBD2; j_call: TRBJ2-1; cdr3_nt: TGCGCCAGCAGCCGCCTAGGGCTAGCGGGGGGTACTGACAATGAGCAGTTCTTC; cdr3_aa: CASSRLGLAGGTDNEQFF
v_call: TRBV30; cdr3_length: 14; clone_size: NA; d_call: TRBD2; j_call: TRBJ2-7; cdr3_nt: TGTGCCTGGGGACCGCGCGGGGGATCCTACGAGCAGTACTTC; cdr3_aa: CAWGPRGGSYEQYF
v_call: TRBV5-6; cdr3_length: 15; clone_size: few; d_call: NA; j_call: TRBJ1-3; cdr3_nt: TGTGCCAGCAGCTCCCCCGGGACACTCTCCAACACCATATATTTT; cdr3_aa: CASSSPGTLSNTIYF
v_call: TRBV18; cdr3_length: 13; clone_size: once; d_call: TRBD1; j_call: TRBJ1-1; cdr3_nt: TGTGCCAGCTCTGGGACAGGGGCGAGTGAAGCTTTCTTT; cdr3_aa: CASSGTGASEAFF
v_call: TRBV5-6; cdr3_length: 18; clone_size: NA; d_call: TRBD1; j_call: TRBJ2-2; cdr3_nt: TGTGCCAGCAGCTTTGGGACAGGGTCGAGAACGAACACCGGGGAGCTGTTTTTT; cdr3_aa: CASSFGTGSRTNTGELFF
v_call: TRBV2; cdr3_length: 14; clone_size: NA; d_call: TRBD1; j_call: TRBJ1-1; cdr3_nt: TGTGCCAGCAGTGATACTCAACAGGGGACTGAAGCTTTCTTT; cdr3_aa: CASSDTQQGTEAFF
v_call: TRBV5-1; cdr3_length: 15; clone_size: NA; d_call: TRBD2; j_call: TRBJ2-4; cdr3_nt: TGCGCCAGCGCAGTCGGGGGGGGCGGCAAAAACATTCAGTACTTC; cdr3_aa: CASAVGGGGKNIQYF
v_call: TRBV18; cdr3_length: 17; clone_size: NA; d_call: TRBD2; j_call: TRBJ2-5; cdr3_nt: TGTGCCAGCTCACCAGTTGGACTAGCGGGGTTACAAGAGACCCAGTACTTC; cdr3_aa: CASSPVGLAGLQETQYF
v_call: TRBV10-3; cdr3_length: 14; clone_size: NA; d_call: TRBD1; j_call: TRBJ2-7; cdr3_nt: TGTGCCATCAGTGAGTTACAGGGGACGGGTGAGCGGTACTTC; cdr3_aa: CAISELQGTGERYF
v_call: TRBV28; cdr3_length: 14; clone_size: once; d_call: NA; j_call: TRBJ1-5; cdr3_nt: TGTGCCAGCACTCCTCCGGGGATACATCAGCCCCAGCATTTT; cdr3_aa: CASTPPGIHQPQHF